This entry lists 2 T cell receptor beta chains sequenced from one sample in a study of T cell changes during pregnancy in multiple sclerosis. The assay was immunoSEQ multiplex PCR, and TCRdb's table has in-frame clones only and misses some. This sample has about 61,000 clones, with over 80% found just once. This material consisted of peripheral blood, taken in the first trimester of pregnancy. These receptors originate from a female donor in good health, enrolled as a control in a pregnancy study.

This clone was observed once. The chain combines TRBV30 with TRBJ1-5; 8 bases line up with TRBD1. Germline loops: CDR1 GTSNPN, CDR2 SVGIG (reference sequence). CDR3 length: 17 residues. With 0 bases clipped from V and 0 bases from J, the junction kept 7 bases outside the gene matches. The CDR3 sequence is CAWSVKTGGDSNQPQHF. The CDR3, as DNA: TGTGCCTGGAGTGTGAAAACAGGGGGGGATAGCAATCAGCCCCAGCATTTT. Using reference TRBV30 and TRBJ1-5 for the parts outside the CDR3, the full variable domain is SQTIHQWPATLVQPVGSPLSLECTVEGTSNPNLYWYRQAAGRGLQLLFYSVGIGQISSEVPQNLSASRPQDRQFILSSKKLLLSDSGFYLCAWSVKTGGDSNQPQHFGDGTRLSIL.

V and J are TRBV30 and TRBJ1-1; the D gene is possibly TRBD1 (6 bases). In germline, CDR1 is GTSNPN, CDR2 SVGIG (reference sequence). The CDR3 consists of 14 residues. Trimming removed 5 bases at V and 2 bases at J, with 15 bases between. The CDR3 DNA reads TGTGCCTGGGAAACCTTCAGGGGTAACACTGAAGCTTTCTTT. Its translation: CAWETFRGNTEAFF.